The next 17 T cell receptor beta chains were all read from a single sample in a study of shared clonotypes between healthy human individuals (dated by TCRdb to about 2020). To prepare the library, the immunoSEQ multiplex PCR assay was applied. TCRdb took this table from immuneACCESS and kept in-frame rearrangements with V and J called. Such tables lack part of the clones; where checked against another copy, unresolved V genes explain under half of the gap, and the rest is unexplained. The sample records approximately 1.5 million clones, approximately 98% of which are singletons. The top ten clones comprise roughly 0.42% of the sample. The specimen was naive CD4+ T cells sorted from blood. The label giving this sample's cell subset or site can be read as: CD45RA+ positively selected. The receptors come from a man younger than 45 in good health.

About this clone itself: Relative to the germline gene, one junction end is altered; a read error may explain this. The CDR3 loop reads CASSLGTLYEQYF. The CDR3 DNA follows: TGTGCTAGCAGCTTAGGGACGCTCTACGAGCAGTACTTC. The gene calls are TRBV7-7 and TRBJ2-7, with D possibly called TRBD1 or TRBD2 (5 bases each). The CDR3 runs 13 residues. The germline V gene has CDR1 SSHAT and CDR2 FNYEAQ (reference sequence).

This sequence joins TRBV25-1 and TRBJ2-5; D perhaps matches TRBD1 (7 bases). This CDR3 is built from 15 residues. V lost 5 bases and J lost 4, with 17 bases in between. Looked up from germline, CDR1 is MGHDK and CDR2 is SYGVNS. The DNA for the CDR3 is TGTGCCAGCAGTCAGGGGGGCGGTAGAGGAGAGACCCAGTACTTC. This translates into CASSQGGGRGETQYF.

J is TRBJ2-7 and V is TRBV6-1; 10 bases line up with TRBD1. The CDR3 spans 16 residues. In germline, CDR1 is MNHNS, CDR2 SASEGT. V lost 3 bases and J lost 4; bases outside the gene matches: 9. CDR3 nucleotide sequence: TGTGCCAGCAGTGACCCAGGGGGACAGGGGTTTTACGAGCAGTACTTC. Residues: CASSDPGGQGFYEQYF.

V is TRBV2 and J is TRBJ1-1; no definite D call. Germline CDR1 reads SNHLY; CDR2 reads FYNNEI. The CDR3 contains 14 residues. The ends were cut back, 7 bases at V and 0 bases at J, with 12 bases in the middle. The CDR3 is CASTKDGLNTEAFF. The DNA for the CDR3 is TGTGCCAGCACCAAGGACGGTCTGAACACTGAAGCTTTCTTT.

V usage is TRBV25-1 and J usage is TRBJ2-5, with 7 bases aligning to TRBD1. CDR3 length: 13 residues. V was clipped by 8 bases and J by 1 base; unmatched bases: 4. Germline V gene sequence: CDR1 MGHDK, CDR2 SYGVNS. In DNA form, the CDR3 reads TGTGCCAGCCAGGGACAGCCCCAAGAGACCCAGTACTTC. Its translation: CASQGQPQETQYF.

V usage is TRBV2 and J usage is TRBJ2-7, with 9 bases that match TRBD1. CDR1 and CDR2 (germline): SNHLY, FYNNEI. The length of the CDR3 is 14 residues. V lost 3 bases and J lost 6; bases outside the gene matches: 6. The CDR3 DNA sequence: TGTGCCAGCAGTGAGGAACAGGGGGCGAGCGAGCAGTACTTC. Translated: CASSEEQGASEQYF.

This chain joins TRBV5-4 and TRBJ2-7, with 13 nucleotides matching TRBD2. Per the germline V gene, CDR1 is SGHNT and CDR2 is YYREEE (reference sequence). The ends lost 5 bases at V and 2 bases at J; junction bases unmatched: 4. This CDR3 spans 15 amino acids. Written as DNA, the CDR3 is TGTGCCAGCAGGTCCGGGACTAGCGGGGCCTACGAGCAGTACTTC. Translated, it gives CASRSGTSGAYEQYF. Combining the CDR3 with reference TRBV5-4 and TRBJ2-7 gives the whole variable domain ETGVTQSPTHLIKTRGQQVTLRCSSQSGHNTVSWYQQALGQGPQFIFQYYREEENGRGNFPPRFSGLQFPNYSSELNVNALELDDSALYLCASRSGTSGAYEQYFGPGTRLTVT.

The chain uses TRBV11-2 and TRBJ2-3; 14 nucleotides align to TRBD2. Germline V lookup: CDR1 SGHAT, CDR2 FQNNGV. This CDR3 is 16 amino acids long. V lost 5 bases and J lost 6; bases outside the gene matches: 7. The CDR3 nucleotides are TGTGCCAGCAGCCCGGGACTAGCGGGAGTGTTGGATACGCAGTATTTT. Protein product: CASSPGLAGVLDTQYF.

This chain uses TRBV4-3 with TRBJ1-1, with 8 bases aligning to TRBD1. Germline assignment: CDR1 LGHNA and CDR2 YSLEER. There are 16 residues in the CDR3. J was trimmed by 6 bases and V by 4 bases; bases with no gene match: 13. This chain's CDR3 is CASSPTGRGLTAEAFF. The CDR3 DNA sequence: TGCGCCAGCAGCCCCACCGGCAGGGGGCTTACCGCTGAAGCTTTCTTT.

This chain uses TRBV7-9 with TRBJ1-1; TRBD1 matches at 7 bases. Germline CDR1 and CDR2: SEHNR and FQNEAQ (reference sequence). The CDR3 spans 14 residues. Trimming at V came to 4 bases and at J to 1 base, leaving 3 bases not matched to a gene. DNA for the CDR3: TGTGCCAGCAGCTCCCAGGGGGGGAACACTGAAGCTTTCTTT. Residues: CASSSQGGNTEAFF.

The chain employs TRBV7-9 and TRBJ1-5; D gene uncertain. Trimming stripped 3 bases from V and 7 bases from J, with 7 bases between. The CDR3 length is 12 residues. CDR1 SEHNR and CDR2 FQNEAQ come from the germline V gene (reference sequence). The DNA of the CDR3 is TGTGCCAGCAGCTTCTCGGGACAGCCCCAGCATTTT. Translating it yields CASSFSGQPQHF.

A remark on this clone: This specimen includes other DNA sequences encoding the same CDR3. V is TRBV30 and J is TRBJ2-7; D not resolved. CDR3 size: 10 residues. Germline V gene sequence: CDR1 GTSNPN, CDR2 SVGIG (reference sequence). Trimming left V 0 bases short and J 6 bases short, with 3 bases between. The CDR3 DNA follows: TGTGCCTGGAGTGTAGGCGAGCAGTACTTC. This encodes CAWSVGEQYF.

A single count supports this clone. The CDR3 here is CASSYSSGIAEAFF. CDR3 DNA sequence: TGTGCCAGCAGTTACTCATCGGGGATCGCTGAAGCTTTCTTT. This chain joins TRBV6-5 and TRBJ1-1; D gene uncertain. The CDR3 length is 14 residues. Trimming took 0 bases from V and 6 from J, leaving 11 bases between them. Germline V gene lookup returns CDR1 MNHEY and CDR2 SVGAGI.

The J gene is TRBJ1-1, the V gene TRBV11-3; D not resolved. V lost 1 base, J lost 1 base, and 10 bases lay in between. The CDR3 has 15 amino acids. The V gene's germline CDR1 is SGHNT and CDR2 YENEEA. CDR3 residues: CASSLAVRGNTEAFF. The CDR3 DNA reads TGTGCCAGCAGCTTAGCGGTTCGGGGGAACACTGAAGCTTTCTTT.

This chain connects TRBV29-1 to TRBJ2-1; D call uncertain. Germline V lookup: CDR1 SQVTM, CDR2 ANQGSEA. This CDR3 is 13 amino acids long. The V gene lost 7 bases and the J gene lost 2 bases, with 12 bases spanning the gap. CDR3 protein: CSGLGIAYNEQFF. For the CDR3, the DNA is TGCAGCGGATTGGGGATCGCCTACAATGAGCAGTTCTTC.

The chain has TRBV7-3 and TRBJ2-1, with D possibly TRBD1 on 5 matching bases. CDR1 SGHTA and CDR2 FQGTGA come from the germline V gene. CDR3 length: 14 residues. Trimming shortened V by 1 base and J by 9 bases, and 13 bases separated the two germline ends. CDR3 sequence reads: CASSLMAGSGEQFF. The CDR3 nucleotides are TGTGCCAGCAGCTTAATGGCAGGGTCCGGTGAGCAGTTCTTC.

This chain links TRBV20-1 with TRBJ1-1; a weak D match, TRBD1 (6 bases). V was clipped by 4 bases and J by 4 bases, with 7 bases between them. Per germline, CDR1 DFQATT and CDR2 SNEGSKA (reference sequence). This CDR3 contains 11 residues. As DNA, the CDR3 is TGCAGTGCTAACAGGGTCACTGAAGCTTTCTTT. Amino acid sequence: CSANRVTEAFF.